This TCR beta chain was found in a study of CD8+CD57+ T cells in acquired aplastic anemia. Study background: When averaged, DNA from sorted CD4+ and CD8+ cells came to 2.5 to 3.5 ug.

Notes on the study in general: Shared by patients and controls, 25 to 35 CD8+ CDR3s were abundant in patients.

Per the germline V gene, CDR1 is KGHDR and CDR2 is SFDVKD. This CDR3 region has 14 residues. Trimming stripped 3 bases from V and 2 bases from J, with 7 bases between. Genomic DNA templated the TCR beta VDJ and CDR3 profiling. A single record per CDR3 protein comes from TCRdb applying MiXCR to the reads. This sample has 200,000 or so distinct CDR3 sequences; roughly 50% occur once, and the top ten carry less than 20%. As concerns this clonotype: No antigen is known for it.

Individuals selected for sequencing had exhibited CD8+CD57+ cell expansion on flow cytometry. Among the patients, all had severe acquired aplastic anemia. Blood was sampled before the patients had received any therapy. The TCR sequence derives from a human donor with aplastic anemia. This chain connects TRBV24-1 to TRBJ1-5, with a possible D match to TRBD1 (6 bases). Source material: sorted CD4+, CD8+, or CD8+CD57+ T cells (not recorded which) from PBMCs. The DNA of the CDR3 is TGTGCCACCAGTGATCGGACAGGCAATCAGCCCCAGCATTTT. It translates to CATSDRTGNQPQHF.